The 20 T cell receptor beta chains below come from one sample, sequenced in a study of blood T cell repertoires in COVID-19. Produced via immunoSEQ multiplex PCR; TCRdb's table is partial and in-frame only. The sample holds around 110,000 clones, 75% to 90% seen once. Source material: peripheral blood. The receptors stem from a man aged 25-45 years with acute or convalescent COVID-19.

This chain uses TRBV13 with TRBJ2-1; 8 bases match TRBD2. The V segment lost 5 bases and the J segment 3 bases; nucleotides outside the gene matches: 15. The CDR3 is 18 amino acids. Germline CDR1 PRHDT, CDR2 FYEKMQ (reference sequence). This chain's CDR3 is CASSPLTRSGTYYNEQFF. The CDR3 nucleotides are TGTGCCAGCAGCCCTCTCACCCGTAGCGGGACTTACTACAATGAGCAGTTCTTC.

CDR3 bases: TGTGCCAGCAGCTTAGCCGGGGGGGCGTTTATAGAGACCCAGTACTTC. This gives the protein CASSLAGGAFIETQYF. V and J are TRBV7-9 and TRBJ2-5; 8 bases match TRBD2. V gave up 0 bases and J gave up 4 bases; unmatched junction bases: 7. Per germline, CDR1 SEHNR and CDR2 FQNEAQ (reference sequence). This CDR3 comprises 16 residues.

The J gene is TRBJ2-3, the V gene TRBV5-1; TRBD2 matches at 12 bases. Unmatched junction bases numbered 5, after V lost 4 bases and J lost 5 bases. Germline-derived CDR1 and CDR2 are SGHRS and YFSETQ. The CDR3 is 15 residues long. The CDR3 is CASSPTSGGEDTQYF. Written as DNA, the CDR3 is TGCGCCAGCAGCCCGACTAGCGGGGGCGAAGATACGCAGTATTTT. The full variable domain, in which reference TRBV5-1 and TRBJ2-3 provide the parts outside the CDR3, is KAGVTQTPRYLIKTRGQQVTLSCSPISGHRSVSWYQQTPGQGLQFLFEYFSETQRNKGNFPGRFSGRQFSNSRSEMNVSTLELGDSALYLCASSPTSGGEDTQYFGPGTRLTVL.

The V gene is TRBV7-9, the J gene TRBJ2-5, with D possibly TRBD2 on 5 matching bases. Germline assignment: CDR1 SEHNR and CDR2 FQNEAQ (reference sequence). The CDR3 sequence is 15 residues long. Between the trimmed V and J ends, which lost 5 bases and 5 bases, there was a span of 18 bases. This CDR3 is CASSRPGRGLETQYF. Here the CDR3 DNA reads TGTGCCAGCAGCCGCCCCGGACGGGGTTTGGAGACCCAGTACTTC.

The chain carries TRBV19 and TRBJ2-5; perhaps TRBD2 as D (6 bases). Between the trimmed V and J ends, which lost 5 bases and 5 bases, there was a span of 9 bases. Germline V gene sequence: CDR1 LNHDA, CDR2 SQIVND (reference sequence). The CDR3 consists of 12 residues. CDR3 sequence (DNA): TGTGCCAGTAGTCCCCGGGGGGAGACCCAGTACTTC. It specifies CASSPRGETQYF.

This clone has just a few counts. The chain uses TRBV4-1 and TRBJ2-3; 13 bases agree with TRBD2. There are 17 residues in the CDR3. The germline gives CDR1 MGHRA, CDR2 YSYEKL. Trimming took 3 bases from V and 5 from J; bases not matched to a gene: 8. The CDR3 DNA is TGCGCCAGCAGCCAGGCGGGACTAGCGGGATACCGAGATACGCAGTATTTT. Protein: CASSQAGLAGYRDTQYF.

This rearrangement joins TRBV19 to TRBJ1-5; TRBD1 agrees at 7 bases. CDR3 length equals 16 residues. The germline V gene encodes CDR1 LNHDA and CDR2 SQIVND (reference sequence). The V gene end was trimmed by 5 bases and the J gene end by 1 base; junction bases not matched to a gene: 8. Here the CDR3 DNA reads TGTGCCAGTAGTGTCCGACAGGGTTTGAGCAATCAGCCCCAGCATTTT. This encodes CASSVRQGLSNQPQHF.

This chain uses TRBV3-1 (or the pseudogene TRBV3-2) with TRBJ1-6, with D perhaps matching TRBD1 (6 bases). The CDR3 sequence is 20 residues long. Between the trimmed V and J ends, which lost 0 bases and 0 bases, there was a span of 18 bases. The V gene's germline CDR1 is LGHDT and CDR2 YNNKEL (reference sequence). The CDR3 DNA follows: TGTGCCAGCAGCCAAGATTTCCGGGACACCGCAAACTCCTATAATTCACCCCTCCACTTT. Protein product: CASSQDFRDTANSYNSPLHF.

This clone occurred once. The chain carries TRBV5-1 and TRBJ2-7, with 12 bases lining up with TRBD2. There are 17 residues in the CDR3. J was trimmed by 0 bases and V by 4 bases; bases with no gene match: 8. Germline CDR1 is SGHRS and CDR2 is YFSETQ. The CDR3 loop is CASSPGLAGTSSYEQYV. DNA for the CDR3: TGCGCCAGCAGCCCTGGACTAGCGGGGACCTCCTCCTACGAGCAGTACGTC.

The CDR3 sequence: CASSLGGTGDYEQYV. Written as DNA, the CDR3 is TGTGCCAGCAGCTTGGGTGGGACAGGGGACTACGAGCAGTACGTC. V usage is TRBV7-3 and J usage is TRBJ2-7, with TRBD1 matching over 10 bases. Germline V lookup: CDR1 SGHTA, CDR2 FQGTGA. There are 15 residues in the CDR3. Trimming cost V 3 bases and J 3 bases; bases outside gene matches: 5.

The rearrangement joins TRBV30 to TRBJ2-1, with D tentatively TRBD1 (6 bases). CDR1 is GTSNPN and CDR2 is SVGIG in the germline V gene (reference sequence). CDR3 length equals 12 residues. Between the trimmed V and J ends, which lost 0 bases and 13 bases, there was a span of 13 bases. CDR3 in amino acids: CAWSVQATGQFF. The CDR3 DNA reads TGTGCCTGGAGTGTACAGGCGACAGGTCAGTTCTTC.

CDR3 DNA: TGTGCCAGCAGTTACCGCCTAGCGGGGGGCAATGAGCAGTTCTTC. This encodes CASSYRLAGGNEQFF. The chain couples TRBV6-2 or TRBV6-3 to TRBJ2-1; 11 bases agree with TRBD2. This CDR3 spans 15 amino acids. The trim removed 2 bases at V and 6 bases at J, leaving 3 bases unmatched. From germline, CDR1 is MNHEY and CDR2 SVGEGT.

This rearrangement joins TRBV6-5 to TRBJ2-3; D is perhaps TRBD1 (6 bases). V was trimmed by 5 bases and J by 5 bases, leaving 14 bases between them. The CDR3 totals 14 residues. Per germline, CDR1 MNHEY and CDR2 SVGAGI. In DNA, the CDR3 is TGTGCCAGCAGTAACCGGGACACCAAAGATACGCAGTATTTT. Protein: CASSNRDTKDTQYF.

This sequence joins TRBV6-5 and TRBJ1-1; D is unresolved. This CDR3 has 12 amino acids. Germline V gene data show CDR1 as MNHEY and CDR2 as SVGAGI. Trimming pared 11 bases from V and 4 bases from J, leaving 14 bases between. The CDR3 here is CAARRDGTEAFF. The CDR3 nucleotides read TGTGCCGCCCGTCGGGATGGCACTGAAGCTTTCTTT.

CDR3 sequence: CASSLAAGEQYV. The DNA for the CDR3 is TGTGCCAGCAGCTTGGCCGCGGGCGAGCAGTACGTC. The chain has TRBV5-6 and TRBJ2-7; tentatively, D is TRBD2 (5 bases). Germline assignment: CDR1 SGHDT and CDR2 YYEEEE. V was pared by 0 bases and J by 6 bases, with 7 bases between. The CDR3 is 12 amino acids.

This clone was seen a handful of times. This chain connects TRBV10-3 to TRBJ2-1; 8 bases agree with TRBD2. The J segment lost 5 bases and the V segment lost 2 bases, leaving 5 bases of the junction unmatched. CDR1 is ENHRY and CDR2 is SYGVKD in the germline V gene. The CDR3 loop spans 15 amino acids. The DNA for the CDR3 is TGTGCCATCAGTGAGACGACTAGCGTAAACAATGAGCAGTTCTTC. This encodes CAISETTSVNNEQFF.

The chain couples TRBV5-6 to TRBJ1-1; D gene uncertain. The CDR3 is 13 amino acids. V lost 2 bases, J lost 7 bases, and 12 bases lay in between. From germline, CDR1 is SGHDT and CDR2 YYEEEE. As DNA, the CDR3 is TGTGCCAGCAGCTTTCTTTCAGGTATTGAAGCTTTCTTT. Protein sequence: CASSFLSGIEAFF.

This clone turned up a few times. The chain joins TRBV25-1 to TRBJ2-1; 7 bases agree with TRBD1. The CDR3 covers 17 residues. V trimming: 3 bases; J trimming: 2 bases; junction bases outside the gene matches: 10. CDR1 is MGHDK, CDR2 SYGVNS, per germline. CDR3 in amino acids: CASSESQRQGTYNEQFF. In DNA, the CDR3 is TGTGCCAGCAGTGAGTCCCAACGACAGGGAACCTACAATGAGCAGTTCTTC.

In this sample, this clone turned up once. The genes are TRBV29-1 and TRBJ2-1; 8 positions match TRBD2. Germline CDR1 is SQVTM and CDR2 is ANQGSEA. There are 14 residues in the CDR3. The J segment lost 5 bases and the V segment lost 3 bases, leaving 6 bases of the junction unmatched. The chain's CDR3 is CSVDSGGVNNEQFF. The CDR3 coding sequence is TGCAGCGTTGACTCCGGGGGGGTAAACAATGAGCAGTTCTTC.

This clone has only a few counts. The chain is built from TRBV5-4 and TRBJ1-2, with a possible D match to TRBD1 (5 bases). CDR3 length: 14 amino acids. Trimming pared 1 base from V and 2 bases from J, leaving 9 bases between. From germline, CDR1 is SGHNT and CDR2 YYREEE (reference sequence). CDR3 in DNA: TGTGCCAGCAGCTTGCGGGGGGAGAACTATGGCTACACCTTC. Protein sequence: CASSLRGENYGYTF.